These T cell receptor beta chains were read from a single sample in a study of T-cell memory formation after mild COVID-19. TCRdb re-called the 5' RACE reads through MiXCR, storing one row per CDR3 protein. The table shows 250,000 to 300,000 distinct CDR3 sequences, with 15% to 20% occurring only once. Specimen: PBMCs or a T cell subset sorted from them (not recorded which). These TCRs come from a young man who had mild COVID-19 (a few samples of this study predate the infection). Cell type and time point are not known. The CDR3 runs from the conserved cysteine through the conserved F or W. D genes are given only for firm matches. Some rows mark clone size as missing; the rest say once, few, many or name a class of expanded clone.

D	size	length	V	J	CDR3	DNA
.	.	16	TRBV7-2	TRBJ2-1	CASSFRGTAGRNEQFF	TGTGCCAGCAGCTTCCGAGGGACAGCGGGGCGCAATGAGCAGTTCTTC
.	.	13	TRBV18	TRBJ1-2	CASSLQGVSGYTF	TGTGCCAGCTCATTACAGGGTGTAAGCGGCTACACCTTC
TRBD2	.	14	TRBV12-3/TRBV12-4	TRBJ2-5	CASSTSGGLKTQYF	TGTGCCAGCAGTACTAGCGGGGGATTGAAGACCCAGTACTTC
.	once	12	TRBV28	TRBJ2-1	CATGRLYNEQFF	TGTGCCACGGGACGGCTTTACAATGAGCAGTTCTTC
TRBD2	.	19	TRBV5-1	TRBJ2-3	CASRLYPGLAGVGTDTQYF	TGCGCCAGCCGATTATACCCGGGACTAGCGGGGGTTGGCACAGATACGCAGTATTTT
TRBD1	.	14	TRBV19	TRBJ1-2	CASSIVAGGDGYTF	TGTGCCAGTAGTATCGTCGCAGGGGGCGATGGCTACACCTTC
TRBD2	many	13	TRBV5-4	TRBJ2-3	CASKNSGVDTQYF	TGTGCCAGCAAGAATAGCGGGGTGGATACGCAGTATTTT
TRBD1	few	16	TRBV6-5	TRBJ2-1	CASSYQGDLPGDEQFF	TGTGCCAGCAGTTACCAGGGGGACCTTCCTGGCGATGAGCAGTTCTTC
.	many	14	TRBV6-2/TRBV6-3	TRBJ1-2	CASSTPGVNYGYTF	TGTGCCAGCAGTACTCCGGGCGTTAACTATGGCTACACCTTC
TRBD2	few	15	TRBV6-2/TRBV6-3	TRBJ2-1	CASSWGGPSYNEQFF	TGTGCCAGCAGTTGGGGGGGTCCCTCCTACAATGAGCAGTTCTTC
TRBD1	many	13	TRBV12-3/TRBV12-4	TRBJ2-7	CASSWTGFYEQYF	TGTGCCAGCAGCTGGACAGGTTTCTACGAGCAGTACTTC
TRBD1	.	15	TRBV12-3/TRBV12-4	TRBJ2-5	CASTDRERGQETQYF	TGTGCCAGCACGGACAGGGAAAGAGGGCAAGAGACCCAGTACTTC
.	.	12	TRBV12-3/TRBV12-4	TRBJ2-1	CASSFQGYEQFF	TGTGCCAGCAGTTTCCAAGGGTATGAGCAGTTCTTC
.	.	12	TRBV7-9	TRBJ1-1	CASSLEADKAFF	TGTGCCAGCAGCTTAGAGGCGGACAAAGCTTTCTTT
TRBD1	few	14	TRBV9	TRBJ1-1	CASSVGQGGTEAFF	TGTGCCAGCAGCGTTGGACAGGGGGGGACTGAAGCTTTCTTT
TRBD1	.	12	TRBV5-1	TRBJ2-1	CASRNRGPKQFF	TGCGCCAGCAGGAACAGGGGACCGAAGCAGTTCTTC
.	.	12	TRBV30	TRBJ1-2	CAWITRGIGYTF	TGTGCCTGGATCACCAGGGGAATAGGCTACACCTTC
.	.	15	TRBV6-1	TRBJ1-5	CASSEVGWGNQPQHF	TGTGCCAGCAGTGAAGTGGGTTGGGGCAATCAGCCCCAGCATTTT
.	.	16	TRBV30	TRBJ2-1	CAWDNGLFTIYNEQFF	TGTGCCTGGGATAATGGACTTTTCACCATCTACAATGAGCAGTTCTTC
.	.	17	TRBV6-5	TRBJ2-2	CASSRPVGTPNTGELFF	TGTGCCAGCAGTCGACCCGTCGGGACTCCGAACACCGGGGAGCTGTTTTTT
.	.	12	TRBV1	TRBJ2-3	CSHRGPADTQYF	TGCTCCCACAGGGGGCCCGCAGATACGCAGTATTTT
TRBD1	.	15	TRBV28	TRBJ1-5	CASSQGQVSNQPQHF	TGTGCCAGCAGCCAAGGACAGGTTAGCAATCAGCCCCAGCATTTT
TRBD1	.	17	TRBV4-3	TRBJ2-2	CASSQRTGTVGIGELFF	TGCGCCAGCAGCCAGAGGACCGGGACAGTGGGAATCGGGGAGCTGTTTTTT
TRBD1	.	16	TRBV7-2	TRBJ2-3	CASSLDGTGAPDTQYF	TGTGCCAGCAGCTTAGATGGGACAGGGGCCCCAGATACGCAGTATTTT
.	.	14	TRBV7-8	TRBJ1-1	CASSPRTLNTEAFF	TGTGCCAGCAGCCCCAGGACCCTCAACACTGAAGCTTTCTTT
TRBD1	.	16	TRBV20-1	TRBJ1-6	CSAREGGRGLFSPLHF	TGCAGTGCTAGGGAGGGGGGCAGGGGGCTTTTTTCACCCCTCCACTTT
.	few	14	TRBV19	TRBJ2-3	CASALGLGADTQYF	TGTGCCAGCGCATTGGGACTCGGGGCAGATACGCAGTATTTT
.	few	13	TRBV2	TRBJ1-2	CASTGAIIGGYTF	TGTGCCAGCACCGGGGCCATCATAGGTGGCTACACCTTC
.	many	13	TRBV6-6	TRBJ1-1	CASSYATNTEAFF	TGTGCCAGCAGCTATGCGACTAACACTGAAGCTTTCTTT
TRBD2	many	15	TRBV30	TRBJ2-3	CAWHSGETQIDTQYF	TGTGCCTGGCATAGCGGGGAAACCCAAATAGATACGCAGTATTTT
TRBD2	few	14	TRBV20-1	TRBJ2-5	CSANGGGSQETQYF	TGCAGTGCTAATGGCGGGGGGTCCCAAGAGACCCAGTACTTC
TRBD2	.	15	TRBV24-1	TRBJ2-3	CATSDPLAGGDTQYF	TGTGCCACCAGTGATCCTTTAGCGGGGGGCGATACGCAGTATTTT
TRBD1	.	14	TRBV6-5	TRBJ2-7	CASKTGTGWYEQYF	TGTGCCAGCAAGACCGGGACAGGGTGGTACGAGCAGTACTTC
.	few	18	TRBV12-3/TRBV12-4	TRBJ2-3	CASSFFVRGLMMGDTQYF	TGTGCCAGCAGTTTTTTTGTCCGGGGTCTAATGATGGGAGATACGCAGTATTTT
.	.	16	TRBV15	TRBJ2-2	CATSRGGSANTGELFF	TGTGCCACCAGCAGAGGGGGAAGTGCGAACACCGGGGAGCTGTTTTTT
.	.	13	TRBV6-2/TRBV6-3	TRBJ1-5	CASSLPSNQPQHF	TGTGCCAGCAGTTTGCCGAGCAATCAGCCCCAGCATTTT
.	.	16	TRBV4-3	TRBJ1-2	CASSQDQAGPYYGYTF	TGCGCCAGCAGCCAAGATCAGGCGGGGCCGTACTATGGCTACACCTTC
.	.	12	TRBV19	TRBJ2-7	CATGQGPYEQYF	TGTGCCACAGGACAAGGACCCTACGAGCAGTACTTC
TRBD2	few	14	TRBV6-5	TRBJ2-1	CASSRFGGAAEQFF	TGTGCCAGCAGTCGTTTCGGGGGGGCGGCTGAGCAGTTCTTC
TRBD1	few	15	TRBV10-2	TRBJ2-6	CASAGQGSGANVLTF	TGCGCCAGCGCGGGACAGGGCTCTGGGGCCAACGTCCTGACTTTC
TRBD2	.	16	TRBV7-9	TRBJ2-2	CASSSFAGGPTGELFF	TGTGCCAGCAGCTCCTTTGCGGGGGGGCCCACCGGGGAGCTGTTTTTT
TRBD2	many	14	TRBV5-1	TRBJ2-1	CASSLAGIENEQFF	TGCGCCAGCAGCTTAGCGGGGATTGAGAATGAGCAGTTCTTC
TRBD2	many	14	TRBV27	TRBJ2-5	CASSSRLAFQTQYF	TGTGCCAGCAGTTCGCGACTAGCCTTCCAGACCCAGTACTTC
.	many	15	TRBV9	TRBJ1-2	CASSVATPGPYGYTF	TGTGCCAGCAGCGTGGCCACCCCCGGGCCCTATGGCTACACCTTC
TRBD2	few	17	TRBV4-1	TRBJ2-5	CASSQDPREGVQETQYF	TGCGCCAGCAGCCAAGATCCTCGGGAGGGGGTCCAAGAGACCCAGTACTTC
.	.	13	TRBV27	TRBJ2-7	CASSLGASYEQYF	TGTGCCAGCAGTTTGGGGGCGTCCTACGAGCAGTACTTC
.	.	15	TRBV28	TRBJ1-1	CASSFRGGGNTEAFF	TGTGCCAGCAGTTTCCGAGGGGGGGGCAACACTGAAGCTTTCTTT
.	.	15	TRBV18	TRBJ1-6	CASSPEKQGISPLHF	TGTGCCAGCTCCCCTGAAAAGCAGGGAATCTCACCCCTCCACTTT
TRBD1	few	14	TRBV6-5	TRBJ1-2	CASRQTGGAGGYTF	TGTGCCAGCAGACAAACAGGGGGCGCGGGTGGCTACACCTTC
TRBD1	once	16	TRBV27	TRBJ2-2	CASSSDRGRRTGELFF	TGTGCCAGCAGTTCGGACAGGGGGCGTCGCACCGGGGAGCTGTTTTTT